This TCR beta chain is drawn from a study of shared clonotypes between healthy human individuals. Study information: CD4 naive and CD4 memory each took three plates per donor, while CD8 naive took two and CD8 memory one. Findings of the study overall: It was the non-shared clonotypes that had lower generation probabilities than clonotypes shared by all four donors. Deeper or shallower sequencing was expected to change how clonotypes are shared among donors.

This CDR3 contains 15 residues. V was trimmed by 9 bases and J by 2 bases, leaving 18 bases between them. Looked up from germline, CDR1 is MNHNS and CDR2 is SASEGT. Within Nashville, Tennessee resided all donors, each a Caucasian adult. This clone was detected many times. Its specificity is unknown. Profiling relied on immunoSEQ multiplex PCR, and the TCRdb table lists in-frame clones only, not all of them. The sample has about 960,000 clones, 70% to 85% seen once. The sequence derives from a man younger than 35 in good health. The sequencing sample was made of memory CD4+ T cells sorted from blood. Subset: CD45RA-negative fraction. The J gene is TRBJ2-3, the V gene TRBV6-1, with a tentative D call TRBD2 (5 bases). The CDR3: CASRGSGGATDTQYF. CDR3 DNA: TGTGCCAGTAGAGGGAGCGGAGGCGCCACAGATACGCAGTATTTT.